This T cell receptor beta chain was sequenced in a study of shared clonotypes between healthy human individuals. General observations from the study: Non-shared clonotypes were found to have lower generation probabilities than the clonotypes that were shared by all four of the sorted-subset donors. Tissue TCR repertoires likely differ from these blood-only repertoires.

Here immunoSEQ multiplex PCR was the method, and the copy in TCRdb shows in-frame clones only, minus some. Of about 1 million clones listed, around 74% are singletons. Trimming pared 3 bases from V and 5 bases from J, leaving 18 bases between. This CDR3 has 16 residues. Germline lookup yields CDR1 SGHAT and CDR2 FQDESV (reference sequence). Comment on this clone: The target antigen is unknown.

The material sequenced was memory CD4+ T cells sorted from blood. Stated subset: CD45RA-negative fraction. The chain has TRBV11-1 and TRBJ2-3, with D tentatively TRBD1 (7 bases). This receptor was obtained from a man aged 18-30 years in good health. The CDR3 DNA follows: TGTGCCAGCAGCTTTCATCAGGGGGGCAGGGGAGATACGCAGTATTTT. Translation: CASSFHQGGRGDTQYF.